A selection of T cell receptor beta chains follows, all from one sample in a study of CD8+ T cells in alopecia areata. The protocol was immunoSEQ multiplex PCR, while the TCRdb copy is restricted to in-frame clones and leaves out a portion. The table includes a few hundred thousand clones, around two fifths detected once. Here the sequenced sample was CD4+ T cells sorted from blood, taken around week 31, from a patient treated with tofacitinib. Every receptor here comes from a human donor with alopecia areata. Both conserved end residues are part of each CDR3. Fields, in order: J gene, V gene, clone size, CDR3 protein. Some rows have no size entry. The others give once, few or many, or a class for an expanded clone.

TRBJ2-7 TRBV15 . CATSRDFNEEQYF
TRBJ2-5 TRBV5-8 . CASSPRQGQETQYF
TRBJ2-1 TRBV5-6 . CASRSFRGEQFF
TRBJ1-3 TRBV6-5 . CASGDRGSGNTIYF
TRBJ2-7 TRBV23-1 . CASSQSRDHSYEQYF
TRBJ2-1 TRBV5-6 . CASSLLANEQFF
TRBJ1-2 TRBV14 few CASSQDVDGYTF
TRBJ1-1 TRBV7-3 . CASGQTSAGNTEAFF
TRBJ2-1 TRBV19 few CASSERGQGPYNEQFF
TRBJ1-2 TRBV7-6 once CASSLAGDGYTF
TRBJ2-2 TRBV6-1 . CASSLERNTGELFF
TRBJ1-3 TRBV4-2 . CASSQVGSGNTIYF
TRBJ2-2 TRBV6-6 few CASSYGVTGELFF
TRBJ1-5 TRBV30 few CAWSAWGRDQPQHF
TRBJ2-2 TRBV5-1 . CASSPSPLAGNTGELFF
TRBJ1-2 TRBV4-2 . CASSLDSYGYTF
TRBJ2-1 TRBV7-9 . CASRYGTSGRSSYNEQFF
TRBJ1-2 TRBV7-2 . CASSSQTNYGYTF
TRBJ2-5 TRBV11-2 few CASSTGGVTQYF
TRBJ2-1 TRBV5-6 . CASTLSLAGSRSYNEQFF
TRBJ1-4 TRBV9 . CASSSWTGANEKLFF
TRBJ1-1 TRBV27 many CASSLIQGGRNTEAFF
TRBJ2-3 TRBV7-3 few CASSLATVTDTQYF
TRBJ2-7 TRBV5-1 few CASSPGLAGAYYEQYF
TRBJ2-6 TRBV7-9 . CASSLVPSGANVLTF
TRBJ2-3 TRBV18 few CASSPWTGGADTQYF
TRBJ1-2 TRBV27 . CASSLGGQGLGYTF
TRBJ2-7 TRBV7-8 . CASSVGGGRATYEQYF
TRBJ2-7 TRBV4-1 . CASSQTGAYSGEQYF
TRBJ1-1 TRBV29-1 few CSVDTGLANRMNTEAFF
TRBJ2-7 TRBV4-2 few CASSQVGFGTDSYEQYF
TRBJ1-3 TRBV7-9 many CASSLPSTAGNTIYF
TRBJ2-5 TRBV10-3 few CAISDTDRRGETQYF
TRBJ1-5 TRBV15 few CATSRMTGVGQPQHF
TRBJ2-1 TRBV29-1 . CSVGGASLYNEQFF
TRBJ1-4 TRBV5-4 few CASSLQGAGEKLFF
TRBJ2-7 TRBV29-1 . CSVRPDSTLPYEQYF
TRBJ1-2 TRBV7-3 . CASSLQPSGGGYGYTF
TRBJ2-7 TRBV5-1 . CASSLTEYEQYF
TRBJ1-2 TRBV29-1 few CSVRFPNYGYTF
TRBJ1-5 TRBV2 . CASSERPINQPQHF
TRBJ1-2 TRBV7-8 . CASSLGDSSYGYTF
TRBJ2-1 TRBV7-9 few CASSPSLSEQFF
TRBJ2-3 TRBV25-1 few CASRSPNHGDTQYF